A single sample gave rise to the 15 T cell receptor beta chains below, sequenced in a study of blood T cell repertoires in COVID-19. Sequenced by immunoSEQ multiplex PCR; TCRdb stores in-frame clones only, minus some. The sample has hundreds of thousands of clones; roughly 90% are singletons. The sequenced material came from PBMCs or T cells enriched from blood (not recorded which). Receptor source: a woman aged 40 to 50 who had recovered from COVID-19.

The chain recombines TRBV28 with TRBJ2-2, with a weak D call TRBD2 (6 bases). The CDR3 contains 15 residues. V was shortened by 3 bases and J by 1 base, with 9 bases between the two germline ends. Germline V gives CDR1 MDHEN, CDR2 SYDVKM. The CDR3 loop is CASSFRRGNTGELFF. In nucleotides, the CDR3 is TGTGCCAGCAGTTTCAGGCGGGGGAACACCGGGGAGCTGTTTTTT.

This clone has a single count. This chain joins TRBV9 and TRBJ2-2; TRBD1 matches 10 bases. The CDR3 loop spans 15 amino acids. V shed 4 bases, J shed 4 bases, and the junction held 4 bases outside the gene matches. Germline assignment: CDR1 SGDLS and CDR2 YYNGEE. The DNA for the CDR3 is TGTGCCAGCAGCTCCAGGACAGGGGGCACCGGGGAGCTGTTTTTT. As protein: CASSSRTGGTGELFF.

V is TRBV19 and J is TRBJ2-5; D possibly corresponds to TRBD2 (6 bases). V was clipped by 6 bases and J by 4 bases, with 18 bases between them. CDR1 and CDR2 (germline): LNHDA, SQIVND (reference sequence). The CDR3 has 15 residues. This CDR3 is CASSTSGGRGETQYF. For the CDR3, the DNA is TGTGCCAGTAGCACCTCCGGGGGAAGAGGAGAGACCCAGTACTTC.

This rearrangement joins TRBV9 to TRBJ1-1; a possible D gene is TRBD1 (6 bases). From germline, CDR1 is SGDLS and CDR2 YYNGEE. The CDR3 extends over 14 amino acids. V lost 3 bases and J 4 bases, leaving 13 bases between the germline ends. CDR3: CASSGQTGFTEAFF. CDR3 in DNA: TGTGCCAGCAGCGGACAGACAGGCTTCACTGAAGCTTTCTTT.

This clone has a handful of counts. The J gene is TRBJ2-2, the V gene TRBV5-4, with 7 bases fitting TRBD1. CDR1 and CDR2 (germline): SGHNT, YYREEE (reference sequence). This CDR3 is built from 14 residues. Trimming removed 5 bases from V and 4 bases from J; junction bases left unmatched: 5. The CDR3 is CASSPDRVTGELFF. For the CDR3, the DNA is TGTGCCAGCAGTCCCGACAGGGTCACCGGGGAGCTGTTTTTT. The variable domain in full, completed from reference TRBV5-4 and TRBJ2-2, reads ETGVTQSPTHLIKTRGQQVTLRCSSQSGHNTVSWYQQALGQGPQFIFQYYREEENGRGNFPPRFSGLQFPNYSSELNVNALELDDSALYLCASSPDRVTGELFFGEGSRLTVL.

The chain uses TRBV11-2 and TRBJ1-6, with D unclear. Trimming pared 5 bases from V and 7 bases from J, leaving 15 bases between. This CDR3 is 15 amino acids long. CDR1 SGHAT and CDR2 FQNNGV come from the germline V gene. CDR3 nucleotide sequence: TGTGCCAGCAGCCCCTCCCGGGTAGAAAATTCACCCCTCCACTTT. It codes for CASSPSRVENSPLHF. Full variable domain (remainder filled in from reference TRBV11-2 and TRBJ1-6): EAGVAQSPRYKIIEKRQSVAFWCNPISGHATLYWYQQILGQGPKLLIQFQNNGVVDDSQLPKDRFSAERLKGVDSTLKIQPAKLEDSAVYLCASSPSRVENSPLHFGNGTRLTVT.

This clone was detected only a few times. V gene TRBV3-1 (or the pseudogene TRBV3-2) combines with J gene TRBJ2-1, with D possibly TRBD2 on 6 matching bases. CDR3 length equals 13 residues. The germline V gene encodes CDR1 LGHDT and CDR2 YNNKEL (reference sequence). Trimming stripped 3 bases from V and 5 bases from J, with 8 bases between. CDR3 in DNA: TGTGCCAGCAGCCAGGGACTGGACAATGAGCAGTTCTTC. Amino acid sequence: CASSQGLDNEQFF.

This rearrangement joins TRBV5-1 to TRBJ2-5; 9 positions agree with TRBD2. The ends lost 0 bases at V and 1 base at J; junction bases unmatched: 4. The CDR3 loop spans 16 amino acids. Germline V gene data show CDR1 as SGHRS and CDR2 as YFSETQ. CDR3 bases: TGCGCCAGCAGCTTGGCCCTAGCGGGGATCCAAGAGACCCAGTACTTC. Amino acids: CASSLALAGIQETQYF.

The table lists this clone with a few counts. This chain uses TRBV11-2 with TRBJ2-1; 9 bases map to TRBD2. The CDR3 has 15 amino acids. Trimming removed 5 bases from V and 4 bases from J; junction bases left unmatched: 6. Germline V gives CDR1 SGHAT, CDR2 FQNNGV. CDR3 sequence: CASSATSGPYNEQFF. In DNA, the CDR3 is TGTGCCAGCAGCGCGACTAGCGGCCCTTACAATGAGCAGTTCTTC.

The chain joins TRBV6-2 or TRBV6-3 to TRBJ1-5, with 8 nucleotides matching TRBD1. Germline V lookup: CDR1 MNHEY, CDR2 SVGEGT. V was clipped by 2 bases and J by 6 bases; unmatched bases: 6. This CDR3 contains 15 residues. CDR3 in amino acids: CASSYLDRDGQPQHF. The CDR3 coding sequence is TGTGCCAGCAGTTACCTGGACAGGGACGGTCAGCCCCAGCATTTT.

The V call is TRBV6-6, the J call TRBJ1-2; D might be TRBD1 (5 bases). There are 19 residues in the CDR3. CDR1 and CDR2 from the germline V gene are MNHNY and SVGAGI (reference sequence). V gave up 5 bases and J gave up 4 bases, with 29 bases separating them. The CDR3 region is CASSPGGYEGRPRGYGYTF. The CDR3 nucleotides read TGTGCCAGCAGTCCCGGGGGTTACGAGGGGCGGCCTAGAGGCTATGGCTACACCTTC.

The CDR3 reads CASSLSQGNQLYF. The CDR3 DNA is TGCGCCAGCAGCTTGTCACAGGGGAATCAATTGTACTTC. This chain uses TRBV5-1 with TRBJ2-7, with TRBD1 identical over 7 bases. The CDR3 has 13 residues. CDR1 SGHRS and CDR2 YFSETQ come from the germline V gene. V was clipped by 1 base and J by 12 bases; unmatched bases: 10.

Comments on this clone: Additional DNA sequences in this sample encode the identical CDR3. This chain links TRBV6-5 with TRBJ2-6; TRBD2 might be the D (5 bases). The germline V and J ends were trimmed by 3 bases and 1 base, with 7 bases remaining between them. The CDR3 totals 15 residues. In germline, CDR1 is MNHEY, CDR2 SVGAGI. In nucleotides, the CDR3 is TGTGCCAGCAGTTATCGAGGGTCTGGGGCCAACGTCCTGACTTTC. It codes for CASSYRGSGANVLTF.

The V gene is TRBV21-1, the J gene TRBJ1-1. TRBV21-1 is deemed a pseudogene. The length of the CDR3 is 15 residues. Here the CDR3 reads CARTGAEAKNTEAFF. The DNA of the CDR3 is TGTGCCAGGACCGGAGCGGAGGCTAAGAACACTGAAGCTTTCTTT.

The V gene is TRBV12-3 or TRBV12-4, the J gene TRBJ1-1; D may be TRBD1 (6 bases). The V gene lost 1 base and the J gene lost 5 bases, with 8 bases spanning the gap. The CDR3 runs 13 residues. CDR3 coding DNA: TGTGCCAGCAGTTTAGGGGGGCAAACTGAAGCTTTCTTT. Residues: CASSLGGQTEAFF.